The clone carrying this T cell receptor beta chain was recorded at least ten times. Its antigen remains unknown. This specimen comes from a study of T cells after yellow fever vaccination. Germline assignment: CDR1 SGHTA and CDR2 FQGNSA. The V end lost 6 bases, the J end lost 0 bases, and 17 bases lay between the germline ends. CDR3 length: 16 residues. TCRdb processed the 5' RACE reads anew with MiXCR; each CDR3 protein has one entry. Of more than 350,000 distinct CDR3 sequences listed, 11% are singletons. Findings and limits, study-wide: A faster peak, day 5 versus 15, was reached by the weaker secondary response.

The clonotype comes from a man between 18 and 29 years old who received the YFV17D yellow fever vaccine. The sample in question was PBMCs, obtained on the day of the first yellow fever vaccination. The chain carries TRBV7-2 and TRBJ1-2, with D possibly matching TRBD1 (5 bases). Written as DNA, the CDR3 is TGTGCCAGCAGTACTGTAGCAGGGATCCCTAACTATGGCTACACCTTC. This translates into CASSTVAGIPNYGYTF.